The next 5 T cell receptor beta chains were all read from a single sample in a study of T cells expressing NK-cell markers. TCRdb reprocessed the 5' RACE reads and keeps a single row for each CDR3 protein, giving no DNA. The clone table shows about 460,000 distinct CDR3 sequences, with the ten largest holding approximately 1.5%. The sequenced sample consisted of blood T cells: a sorted CD56 or NKG2C T cell subset, CD4+ or CD8+ T cells, or bulk PBMC T cells (not recorded which). The receptors were sampled from a woman in her fifties or sixties in good health.

The J gene is TRBJ2-1, the V gene TRBV12-3 or TRBV12-4; the D gene TCRdb calls, TRBD2, cannot be checked with no DNA. There are 16 residues in the CDR3. The CDR3 region is CASSLTSGISFNEQFF.

The chain has TRBV6-1 and TRBJ1-1. The length of the CDR3 is 14 residues. CDR1 MNHNS and CDR2 SASEGT come from the germline V gene. CDR3 residues: CASIRGTSNTEAFF.

This chain connects TRBV6-2 or TRBV6-3 to TRBJ2-1; TCRdb's D call, TRBD2, is unchecked because there is no DNA. The V gene's germline CDR1 is MNHEY and CDR2 SVGEGT. The CDR3 runs 13 residues. CDR3: CASSYSASGLQFF.

V and J are TRBV29-1 and TRBJ1-2. The germline V gene has CDR1 SQVTM and CDR2 ANQGSEA. The CDR3 has 15 residues. The CDR3 spells CSVEWRGSPRYGYTF.

The chain uses TRBV12-3 or TRBV12-4 and TRBJ2-1; TCRdb names TRBD1, which stays unverified in the absence of DNA. This CDR3 comprises 18 residues. CDR3 residues: CASSFTGGLAGAYNEQFF.